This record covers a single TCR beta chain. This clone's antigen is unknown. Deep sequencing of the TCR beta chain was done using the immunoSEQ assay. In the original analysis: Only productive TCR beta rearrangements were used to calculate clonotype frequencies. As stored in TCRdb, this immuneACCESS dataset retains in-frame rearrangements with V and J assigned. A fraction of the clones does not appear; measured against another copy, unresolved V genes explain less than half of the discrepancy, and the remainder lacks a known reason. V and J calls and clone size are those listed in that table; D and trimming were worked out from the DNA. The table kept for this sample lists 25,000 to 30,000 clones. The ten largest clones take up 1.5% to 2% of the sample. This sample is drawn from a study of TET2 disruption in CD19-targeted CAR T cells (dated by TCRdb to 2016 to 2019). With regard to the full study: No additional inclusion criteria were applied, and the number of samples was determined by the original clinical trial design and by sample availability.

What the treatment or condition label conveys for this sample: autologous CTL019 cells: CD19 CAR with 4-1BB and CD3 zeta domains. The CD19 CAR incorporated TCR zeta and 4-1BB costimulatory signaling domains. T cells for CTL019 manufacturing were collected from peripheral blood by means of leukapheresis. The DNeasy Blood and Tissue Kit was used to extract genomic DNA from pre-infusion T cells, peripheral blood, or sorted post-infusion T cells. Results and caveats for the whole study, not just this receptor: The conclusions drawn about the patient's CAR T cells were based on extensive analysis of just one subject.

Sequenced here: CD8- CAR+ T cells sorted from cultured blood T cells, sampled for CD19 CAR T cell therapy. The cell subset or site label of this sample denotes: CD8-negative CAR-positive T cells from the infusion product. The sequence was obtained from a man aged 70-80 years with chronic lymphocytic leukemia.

The CDR3 loop reads CAIRRDSADTQYF. The covered CDR3 bases are TGTGCCATCAGACGGGACTCAGCAGATACG. The sequence is built from TRBV10-3 and TRBJ2-3; a weak D assignment points to TRBD2 (6 bases agree). The read comes to an end 3 residues before the CDR3 does, leaving the germline J gene to fill in the end. V is clipped by 6 bases and J by 4 bases, and the sequence between their germline boundaries is 11 bases long. The cysteine opens and the phenylalanine closes a CDR3 of 13 amino acids. The DNA covers only part of the CDR3, 30 bases in frame from base 1. Based on the germline V gene, the CDR1 and CDR2 sequences are ENHRY and SYGVKD.